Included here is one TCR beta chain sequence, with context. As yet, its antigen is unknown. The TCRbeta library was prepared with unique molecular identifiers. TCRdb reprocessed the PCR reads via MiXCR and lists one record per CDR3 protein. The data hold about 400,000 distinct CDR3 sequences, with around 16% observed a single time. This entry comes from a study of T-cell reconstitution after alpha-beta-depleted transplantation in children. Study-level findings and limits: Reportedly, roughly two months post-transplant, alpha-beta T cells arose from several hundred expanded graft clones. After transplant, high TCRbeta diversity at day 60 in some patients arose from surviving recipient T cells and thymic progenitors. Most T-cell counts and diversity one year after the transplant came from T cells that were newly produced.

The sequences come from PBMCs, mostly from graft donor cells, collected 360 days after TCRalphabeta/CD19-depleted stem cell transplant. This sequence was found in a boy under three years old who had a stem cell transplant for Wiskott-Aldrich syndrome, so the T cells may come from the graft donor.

CDR3 residues: CASSYIGLNYGYTF. CDR3 nucleotides: TGTGCCAGCAGTTACATCGGGTTAAACTATGGCTACACCTTC. The gene calls are TRBV6-5 and TRBJ1-2; unclear D gene. From germline, CDR1 is MNHEY and CDR2 SVGAGI. The CDR3 has 14 residues. Trimming pared 2 bases from V and 2 bases from J, leaving 9 bases between.